A single sample gave rise to the 7 T cell receptor beta chains below, sequenced in a study of cytomegalovirus exposure and HLA in healthy donors. The PCR ran on 60 Vbeta and 13 Jbeta primers. The data were produced by immunoSEQ multiplex PCR, yet TCRdb's version contains in-frame clones alone and is incomplete. The data hold some 180,000 clones, with roughly 80% observed a single time. Sequencing was carried out using PBMCs. The source is a man aged 35 to 55 in good health and CMV-seropositive.

CDR3: CASRTGGIGYGYTF. CDR3 coding DNA: TGTGCCAGCAGGACAGGGGGCATCGGCTATGGCTACACCTTC. The chain is built from TRBV6-1 and TRBJ1-2, with 10 positions matching TRBD1. CDR3 length: 14 amino acids. With V trimmed by 6 bases and J by 4 bases, 5 bases remained unmatched. Germline CDR1 is MNHNS and CDR2 is SASEGT.

The chain couples TRBV2 to TRBJ1-5; D is undetermined. Per germline, CDR1 SNHLY and CDR2 FYNNEI. The V end was cut by 2 bases, the J end by 0 bases, with 8 bases between. CDR3 length: 15 amino acids. In DNA form, the CDR3 reads TGTGCCAGCAGTGAAATTCGGAGTAGCAATCAGCCCCAGCATTTT. This sequence encodes CASSEIRSSNQPQHF.

The CDR3 coding sequence is TGTGCCAGCAGCTTAACGTCGAACAGGGCAGACTATGGCTACACCTTC. This sequence encodes CASSLTSNRADYGYTF. The chain uses TRBV7-3 and TRBJ1-2; possibly TRBD1 for D (6 bases). CDR3 length: 16 residues. Trimming removed 0 bases from V and 3 bases from J, with 14 bases in between. The germline gives CDR1 SGHTA, CDR2 FQGTGA.

The chain has TRBV7-6 and TRBJ1-2; TRBD1 matches at 7 bases. The CDR3 totals 15 residues. Trimming took 1 base from V and 4 from J; bases not matched to a gene: 6. Germline values: CDR1 SGHVS, CDR2 FNYEAQ. This chain's CDR3 is CASSLDVTGIYGYTF. The CDR3 DNA reads as TGTGCCAGCAGCTTAGATGTGACAGGGATCTATGGCTACACCTTC.

V is TRBV29-1 and J is TRBJ2-1, with TRBD1 identical over 7 bases. V lost 6 bases and J lost 5; bases outside the gene matches: 13. This CDR3 region has 15 residues. Looked up from germline, CDR1 is SQVTM and CDR2 is ANQGSEA. In DNA form, the CDR3 reads TGCAGCGTCCCCGACAGGGTCGAGGGTCACAATGAGCAGTTCTTC. Its protein product is CSVPDRVEGHNEQFF.

The gene calls are TRBV10-3 and TRBJ2-5, with 7 bases aligning to TRBD2. Germline lookup yields CDR1 ENHRY and CDR2 SYGVKD. The length of the CDR3 is 14 residues. J lost 4 bases, V lost 10 bases, and 12 bases had no gene match. The CDR3 DNA follows: TGTGCCACCTCCCCGGGCGGGAGAGGAGAGACCCAGTACTTC. This sequence encodes CATSPGGRGETQYF.

The chain recombines TRBV5-1 with TRBJ2-1; 11 bases match TRBD1. This CDR3 comprises 15 residues. Germline-derived CDR1 and CDR2 are SGHRS and YFSETQ. V shed 4 bases and J 8 bases; nucleotides not matched to a gene: 8. The CDR3 nucleotides are TGCGCCAGCAGCACGGGGGACAGGGGGGTAGATGAGCAGTTCTTC. Its protein product is CASSTGDRGVDEQFF.